The clone carrying this T cell receptor beta chain has only a few counts. The antigen is not known. The approximately 130-subject validation cohort, separate from the roughly 700-subject first cohort, included the donors. The data derive from a study of cytomegalovirus exposure and HLA in healthy donors. V was trimmed by 5 bases and J by 8 bases, leaving 13 bases between them. The CDR3 totals 12 residues. CDR1 and CDR2 (germline): SGHAT, FQNNGV. Study results and limitations: The tendency of first-cohort TCR clusters to co-occur in the 120 validation repertoires was identified by a subsequent analysis. Reports described diagnosis of cytomegalovirus status by the classifier as highly specific and sensitive.

Clones were sequenced by immunoSEQ multiplex PCR, and TCRdb holds only the in-frame ones, with some missing. The repertoire holds about 240,000 clones, with 86% as singletons. Input material: PBMCs. The clonotype originates from a woman in her 30s in good health and CMV-seropositive. The J gene is TRBJ2-7, the V gene TRBV11-2, with TRBD1 as a possible D gene (6 bases). The DNA for the CDR3 is TGTGCCAGCAGCGTGACAGGCTTTCAGCAGTACTTC. Protein: CASSVTGFQQYF.